The subject of this entry is one T cell receptor (beta chain). Produced via immunoSEQ multiplex PCR; TCRdb's table is partial and in-frame only. The sample shows several hundred clones, 65% to 90% of them seen only once. Germline V gene lookup returns CDR1 SGHTA and CDR2 FQGTGA. Trimming cost V 5 bases and J 8 bases, with 21 bases left between them. This CDR3 region has 16 residues. The entry originates in a study of T cell repertoires in ileal Crohn's disease. The overall study: All patients had surgery for stricturing (approximately 61%) or penetrating (around 39%) disease.

Sample time point: neoterminal ileum biopsy at postoperative endoscopy, about 6 months after surgery. Source material: ileal tissue. This receptor was taken from an adult with Crohn's disease. This chain uses TRBV7-3 with TRBJ1-4, with D maybe TRBD1 (5 bases). CDR3 protein: CASSPPGARGGEKLFF. Written as DNA, the CDR3 is TGTGCCAGCAGCCCCCCCGGGGCACGGGGAGGGGAAAAACTGTTTTTT.